This T cell receptor beta chain was retrieved from a study of blood T cell repertoires in COVID-19. Study at large: Donors in the United States, Italy and Spain gave samples during acute or convalescent COVID-19.

As originally analysed: For nucleated cells, counts were estimated from reference gene primer amplification. Method: immunoSEQ multiplex PCR; TCRdb's copy keeps in-frame clones and lacks some. The V and J calls and the clone size are those of that table, but D and trimming were determined from the DNA. The repertoire holds over 150,000 clones, 84% seen once, with around 14% in the top ten. The CDR3 runs 17 residues. Looked up from germline, CDR1 is MGHRA and CDR2 is YSYEKL. J lost 2 bases, V lost 0 bases, and 6 bases had no gene match. Material: peripheral blood. V and J are TRBV4-1 and TRBJ2-1; TRBD2 agrees at 8 bases. The source is a human donor in a cohort sampled during active COVID-19. In nucleotides, the CDR3 is TGCGCCAGCAGCCAAGAATTCAGCGGGAGTCCCTACAATGAGCAGTTCTTC. Translation gives CASSQEFSGSPYNEQFF.